A single sample is the source of the 9 T cell receptor beta chains below, sequenced in a study of blood T cell repertoires in COVID-19. Clones were sequenced by immunoSEQ multiplex PCR, and TCRdb holds only the in-frame ones, with some missing. The table shows roughly 80,000 clones, with more than 70% occurring only once. Sample: peripheral blood. These receptors all stem from a woman in her 70s with acute or convalescent COVID-19.

This chain joins TRBV9 and TRBJ2-1; 9 nucleotides match TRBD2. Germline values: CDR1 SGDLS, CDR2 YYNGEE. The CDR3 sequence is 15 residues long. V was clipped by 0 bases and J by 6 bases; unmatched bases: 4. The CDR3 reads CASSVEAGGGNEQFF. Written as DNA, the CDR3 is TGTGCCAGCAGCGTAGAGGCGGGAGGGGGCAATGAGCAGTTCTTC. The variable domain in full, with the rest retrieved from reference TRBV9 and TRBJ2-1, is DSGVTQTPKHLITATGQRVTLRCSPRSGDLSVYWYQQSLDQGLQFLIQYYNGEERAKGNILERFSAQQFPDLHSELNLSSLELGDSALYFCASSVEAGGGNEQFFGPGTRLTVL.

V and J are TRBV14 and TRBJ1-2, with TRBD1 matching over 9 bases. The CDR3 length is 18 residues. Trimming cost V 2 bases and J 4 bases; bases outside gene matches: 14. Germline V gene sequence: CDR1 SGHDN, CDR2 FVKESK. CDR3 protein: CASSQNGQGRFFLYGYTF. The CDR3 DNA is TGTGCCAGCAGCCAAAACGGACAGGGGCGGTTCTTCCTCTATGGCTACACCTTC. Filled out from reference TRBV14 and TRBJ1-2, the complete variable domain reads EAGVTQFPSHSVIEKGQTVTLRCDPISGHDNLYWYRRVMGKEIKFLLHFVKESKQDESGMPNNRFLAERTGGTYSTLKVQPAELEDSGVYFCASSQNGQGRFFLYGYTFGSGTRLTVV.

The chain has TRBV11-3 and TRBJ2-3, with 9 bases lining up with TRBD1. CDR3 size: 17 residues. CDR1 and CDR2 (germline): SGHNT, YENEEA. V shed 5 bases, J shed 4 bases, and the junction held 13 bases outside the gene matches. CDR3 in amino acids: CASSPNEAGQGPDTQYF. CDR3 nucleotides: TGTGCCAGCAGCCCCAACGAAGCGGGACAGGGCCCAGATACGCAGTATTTT.

The V gene is TRBV6-6, the J gene TRBJ2-5, with D possibly TRBD2 on 6 matching bases. Looked up from germline, CDR1 is MNHNY and CDR2 is SVGAGI (reference sequence). The V and J ends lost 1 base and 5 bases respectively, with 17 bases between them. The CDR3 extends over 16 amino acids. The CDR3 is CASSYFAGSLSETQYF. The CDR3 bases are TGTGCCAGCAGTTACTTTGCGGGAAGTTTATCGGAGACCCAGTACTTC.

This chain connects TRBV13 to TRBJ2-1; TRBD2 agrees at 14 bases. Germline V CDR1 and CDR2: PRHDT, FYEKMQ (reference sequence). With V trimmed by 5 bases and J by 10 bases, 10 bases remained unmatched. CDR3 length equals 16 residues. In nucleotides, the CDR3 is TGTGCCAGCAGCAGACTAGCGGGAGGGCACTGGGTAGAGCAGTTCTTC. It is translated as CASSRLAGGHWVEQFF.

Worth noting for this clone: This same CDR3 is encoded by further DNA sequences in the sample. The chain employs TRBV6-5 and TRBJ2-5, with D possibly TRBD2 on 6 matching bases. V dropped 0 bases and J dropped 1 base, with 6 bases sitting between them. The germline V gene encodes CDR1 MNHEY and CDR2 SVGAGI. CDR3 size: 14 residues. The CDR3 DNA reads as TGTGCCAGCAGTTACTCGGGGGGCCAAGAGACCCAGTACTTC. It specifies CASSYSGGQETQYF.

The V call is TRBV3-1 (or the pseudogene TRBV3-2), the J call TRBJ2-1; 11 nucleotides align to TRBD2. This CDR3 region has 14 residues. V lost 4 bases and J lost 7; bases outside the gene matches: 3. Germline values: CDR1 LGHDT, CDR2 YNNKEL (reference sequence). The CDR3: CASSLSGRGNEQFF. The CDR3 coding sequence is TGTGCCAGCAGCCTTAGCGGGAGGGGGAATGAGCAGTTCTTC.

The chain links TRBV6-1 to TRBJ1-4; possible D gene TRBD1, 5 bases. CDR1 and CDR2 (germline): MNHNS, SASEGT. The CDR3 has 15 residues. Trimming took 5 bases from V and 6 from J, leaving 16 bases between them. The CDR3: CASSPPGGRDEKLFF. The CDR3 nucleotides read TGTGCCAGCAGTCCTCCCGGGGGGAGAGATGAAAAACTGTTTTTT.

The rearrangement uses TRBV4-3 and TRBJ1-6, with 7 bases aligning to TRBD1. J gave up 0 bases and V 4 bases, and 6 bases lay outside the gene matches. Germline CDR1 reads LGHNA; CDR2 reads YSLEER. This CDR3 has 17 amino acids. DNA of the CDR3: TGCGCCAGCAGCCCGGACAGGACGAGCTCCTATAATTCACCCCTCCACTTT. This translates into CASSPDRTSSYNSPLHF.